Each of the 30 T cell receptor beta chains below was sequenced from the same sample in a study of CD8+ T cells in alopecia areata. Treatment described: oral pan-JAK inhibitor, 5-10 mg twice daily. Extraction and reverse transcription of RNA yielded cDNA as the sequencing template. Using immunoSEQ multiplex PCR, the repertoire was profiled, and TCRdb retains in-frame clones only, with some absent. The sample consists of 150,000 or so clones, about 56% of them appearing once. Sequencing was performed on CD8+ T cells sorted from blood, taken at week 4, from a patient treated with tofacitinib. Every receptor here comes from a human donor with alopecia areata.

Details on this clone: This sample includes further DNA sequences coding for the same CDR3. The V and J genes are TRBV15 and TRBJ2-6; D unresolved. Germline CDR1 LNHNV, CDR2 YYDKDF (reference sequence). This CDR3 has 15 amino acids. Between the trimmed V and J ends, which lost 0 bases and 4 bases, there was a span of 7 bases. CDR3 bases: TGTGCCACCAGCAGAGACAGGTCCGGGGCCAACGTCCTGACTTTC. The encoded protein is CATSRDRSGANVLTF. The variable domain in full, completed from reference TRBV15 and TRBJ2-6, reads DAMVIQNPRYQVTQFGKPVTLSCSQTLNHNVMYWYQQKSSQAPKLLFHYYDKDFNNEADTPDNFQSRRPNTSFCFLDIRSPGLGDTAMYLCATSRDRSGANVLTFGAGSRLTVL.

This chain connects TRBV20-1 to TRBJ2-7; D gene unclear. The CDR3 has 10 residues. V was trimmed by 6 bases and J by 7 bases, leaving 10 bases between them. The germline gives CDR1 DFQATT, CDR2 SNEGSKA (reference sequence). The CDR3 reads CSATLGEQYF. Here the CDR3 DNA reads TGCAGTGCCACGTTGGGGGAGCAGTACTTC.

This rearrangement joins TRBV13 to TRBJ2-7; D unresolved. CDR3 length: 14 amino acids. Germline CDR1 PRHDT, CDR2 FYEKMQ (reference sequence). V was shortened by 4 bases and J by 3 bases, with 13 bases between the two germline ends. The CDR3 region is CASSSNTADYEQYF. As DNA, the CDR3 is TGTGCCAGCAGCTCCAACACCGCGGACTACGAGCAGTACTTC.

The chain combines TRBV15 with TRBJ2-3, with D possibly being TRBD1 (5 bases). Germline V gives CDR1 LNHNV, CDR2 YYDKDF (reference sequence). The CDR3 spans 15 residues. Trimming pared 0 bases from V and 6 bases from J, leaving 13 bases between. The CDR3 is CATSRDQPGIDTQYF. The CDR3, as DNA: TGTGCCACCAGCAGAGATCAGCCAGGGATTGATACGCAGTATTTT.

This sequence joins TRBV7-9 and TRBJ2-1; no definite D call. The length of the CDR3 is 15 residues. V was trimmed by 2 bases and J by 0 bases, leaving 8 bases between them. Germline CDR1 reads SEHNR; CDR2 reads FQNEAQ (reference sequence). CDR3 nucleotide sequence: TGTGCCAGCAGCTTAAGAGAGAGCTCCTACAATGAGCAGTTCTTC. Protein product: CASSLRESSYNEQFF. Supplemented by reference TRBV7-9 and TRBJ2-1, the full variable domain reads DTGVSQNPRHKITKRGQNVTFRCDPISEHNRLYWYRQTLGQGPEFLTYFQNEAQLEKSRLLSDRFSAERPKGSFSTLEIQRTEQGDSAMYLCASSLRESSYNEQFFGPGTRLTVL.

The V and J genes are TRBV2 and TRBJ2-1; no definite D call. CDR1 is SNHLY, CDR2 FYNNEI, per germline. The CDR3 has 15 amino acids. V was trimmed by 3 bases and J by 2 bases, leaving 11 bases between them. CDR3 bases: TGTGCCAGCAGTGACGACTCTTCCCCCTACAATGAGCAGTTCTTC. Translated, it gives CASSDDSSPYNEQFF.

This clone was counted only a few times. The chain is built from TRBV29-1 and TRBJ1-2; D might be TRBD1 (6 bases). This CDR3 region has 12 residues. Per the germline V gene, CDR1 is SQVTM and CDR2 is ANQGSEA. Trimming shortened V by 6 bases and J by 2 bases, and 10 bases separated the two germline ends. In DNA, the CDR3 is TGCAGCGTGGGGGGCCTGAACTATGGCTACACCTTC. As protein: CSVGGLNYGYTF.

This clone has just one count. V and J are TRBV25-1 and TRBJ1-6, with D maybe TRBD1 (5 bases). This CDR3 contains 14 residues. The V gene's germline CDR1 is MGHDK and CDR2 SYGVNS. Trimming removed 2 bases at V and 10 bases at J, with 12 bases between. The CDR3 is CASSEGGIGSPLHF. The CDR3 DNA sequence: TGTGCCAGCAGTGAAGGGGGTATAGGCTCACCCCTCCACTTT.

This clone appeared a single time. This chain joins TRBV15 and TRBJ2-7; 8 bases line up with TRBD2. The J segment lost 7 bases and the V segment lost 6 bases, leaving 11 bases of the junction unmatched. This CDR3 contains 14 residues. Germline-derived CDR1 and CDR2 are LNHNV and YYDKDF (reference sequence). The chain's CDR3 is CATRAIAGGYEQYF. The CDR3 coding sequence is TGTGCCACCAGGGCGATCGCGGGGGGTTATGAGCAGTACTTC.

The J gene is TRBJ2-1, the V gene TRBV4-1, with D possibly TRBD2 on 6 matching bases. The CDR3 loop spans 14 amino acids. Germline V gene sequence: CDR1 MGHRA, CDR2 YSYEKL. V lost 5 bases to trimming and J lost 8 bases, with 16 bases between them. CDR3 residues: CASSFERAAHEQFF. CDR3 sequence (DNA): TGCGCCAGCAGCTTCGAGCGGGCGGCACATGAGCAGTTCTTC.

The genes are TRBV29-1 and TRBJ1-3; D is perhaps TRBD1 (6 bases). The CDR3 is 13 residues long. Germline V CDR1 and CDR2: SQVTM, ANQGSEA. Between the trimmed V and J ends, which lost 7 bases and 4 bases, there was a span of 14 bases. CDR3 in DNA: TGCAGCGCCGAGGGGGGGCTCGGAAACACCATATATTTT. It specifies CSAEGGLGNTIYF. Together with reference TRBV29-1 and TRBJ1-3, the CDR3 gives the full variable domain: SAVISQKPSRDICQRGTSLTIQCQVDSQVTMMFWYRQQPGQSLTLIATANQGSEATYESGFVIDKFPISRPNLTFSTLTVSNMSPEDSSIYLCSAEGGLGNTIYFGEGSWLTVV.

A few counts support this clone. J is TRBJ2-2 and V is TRBV5-4, with D maybe TRBD1 (5 bases). This CDR3 has 15 residues. Germline lookup yields CDR1 SGHNT and CDR2 YYREEE (reference sequence). Trimming took off 1 base at V and 5 bases at J, with 12 bases between the two ends. The CDR3 nucleotides read TGTGCCAGCAGCTTGCAGGGAATATGGACCGGGGAGCTGTTTTTT. Protein sequence: CASSLQGIWTGELFF. Variable domain in full (rest from reference TRBV5-4 and TRBJ2-2): ETGVTQSPTHLIKTRGQQVTLRCSSQSGHNTVSWYQQALGQGPQFIFQYYREEENGRGNFPPRFSGLQFPNYSSELNVNALELDDSALYLCASSLQGIWTGELFFGEGSRLTVL.

The sample holds a few counts of this clone. The chain links TRBV7-3 to TRBJ1-2; D unresolved. The CDR3 extends over 9 amino acids. The V and J ends lost 8 bases and 7 bases respectively, with 5 bases between them. The V gene's germline CDR1 is SGHTA and CDR2 FQGTGA. The DNA for the CDR3 is TGTGCCAGCGACACTGGCTACACCTTC. Its protein product is CASDTGYTF.

As concerns this clone: Distinct nucleotide sequences in the sample also encode this CDR3. V is TRBV5-1 and J is TRBJ2-1; TRBD2 matches at 9 bases. The CDR3 totals 15 residues. With V trimmed by 0 bases and J by 4 bases, 2 bases remained unmatched. Germline assignment: CDR1 SGHRS and CDR2 YFSETQ. The CDR3 DNA reads TGCGCCAGCAGCTTGGTAGCGGGGGAATACAATGAGCAGTTCTTC. Encoded protein: CASSLVAGEYNEQFF.

This chain joins TRBV4-3 and TRBJ2-5; 15 bases are a match to TRBD2. The CDR3 has 18 amino acids. Germline V gene data show CDR1 as LGHNA and CDR2 as YSLEER. After removal of 0 bases from V and 1 base from J, the junction contained 3 bases not matched to a gene. CDR3 sequence: CASSQEGGLAGGQETQYF. The CDR3 region has the DNA TGCGCCAGCAGCCAAGAAGGGGGACTAGCGGGGGGCCAAGAGACCCAGTACTTC.

A few counts support this clone. V is TRBV2 and J is TRBJ2-1, with D possibly matching TRBD2 (5 bases). Germline V CDR1 and CDR2: SNHLY, FYNNEI. V was shortened by 8 bases and J by 4 bases, with 9 bases between the two germline ends. The CDR3 is 12 amino acids. The CDR3 is CASEREYNEQFF. The CDR3 nucleotides are TGTGCCAGCGAACGGGAATACAATGAGCAGTTCTTC.

The chain is built from TRBV5-6 and TRBJ2-1; 7 bases match TRBD1. Germline CDR1 reads SGHDT; CDR2 reads YYEEEE. The CDR3 is 15 residues long. V lost 2 bases and J lost 5; bases outside the gene matches: 7. DNA of the CDR3: TGTGCCAGCAGCTTACCGGACAGGAGGAACAATGAGCAGTTCTTC. Protein sequence: CASSLPDRRNNEQFF.

V is TRBV15 and J is TRBJ1-2; D remains ambiguous. V lost 0 bases to trimming and J lost 2 bases, with 10 bases between them. The germline CDR1 and CDR2 sequences are LNHNV and YYDKDF (reference sequence). The CDR3 runs 15 residues. CDR3 DNA: TGTGCCACCAGCAGAGATCTGGACGTCAACTATGGCTACACCTTC. Its translation is CATSRDLDVNYGYTF.

V and J are TRBV6-5 and TRBJ2-2; 7 bases fit TRBD1. Germline CDR1 reads MNHEY; CDR2 reads SVGAGI. The CDR3 extends over 13 amino acids. Losses at the gene ends were 10 bases for V and 3 bases for J; bases not matched to a gene: 5. CDR3 loop: CAISQGHTGELFF. Written as DNA, the CDR3 is TGTGCCATCTCACAGGGGCACACCGGGGAGCTGTTTTTT.

This chain's CDR3 is CSVWGGPYQETQYF. As DNA, the CDR3 is TGCAGCGTTTGGGGGGGCCCGTACCAAGAGACCCAGTACTTC. The chain is built from TRBV29-1 and TRBJ2-5; tentatively, D is TRBD2 (7 bases). CDR3 length equals 14 residues. CDR1 is SQVTM and CDR2 is ANQGSEA in the germline V gene. Deletions cut 5 bases from V and 0 bases from J, with 13 bases between. Based on the CDR3 plus reference TRBV29-1 and TRBJ2-5, the full variable domain is SAVISQKPSRDICQRGTSLTIQCQVDSQVTMMFWYRQQPGQSLTLIATANQGSEATYESGFVIDKFPISRPNLTFSTLTVSNMSPEDSSIYLCSVWGGPYQETQYFGPGTRLLVL.

This clone has only one observation. V gene TRBV6-5 combines with J gene TRBJ2-5; no reliable D call. Germline lookup yields CDR1 MNHEY and CDR2 SVGAGI. The CDR3 runs to 14 residues. Trimming pared 2 bases from V and 5 bases from J, leaving 12 bases between. DNA of the CDR3: TGTGCCAGCAGTTACCTAGACGCTAGGGAGACCCAGTACTTC. Encoded protein: CASSYLDARETQYF.

The rearrangement links TRBV11-2 to TRBJ2-7; TRBD2 matches at 7 bases. This CDR3 region has 14 residues. With 5 bases clipped from V and 7 bases from J, the junction kept 11 bases outside the gene matches. The germline V gene has CDR1 SGHAT and CDR2 FQNNGV. This CDR3 reads CASSPSREAWEQYF. CDR3 DNA sequence: TGTGCCAGCAGCCCCTCCCGGGAGGCGTGGGAGCAGTACTTC.

This sequence joins TRBV9 and TRBJ2-3, with 8 bases aligning to TRBD2. V lost 5 bases, J lost 0 bases, and 8 bases stayed unmatched. This CDR3 has 16 residues. Germline CDR1 SGDLS, CDR2 YYNGEE. CDR3 protein: CASSYSGAASTDTQYF. Here the CDR3 DNA reads TGTGCCAGCAGTTATAGCGGGGCGGCTAGCACAGATACGCAGTATTTT.

This clone was seen only a few times. The chain is built from TRBV11-2 and TRBJ2-7; 9 bases are a match to TRBD1. With 5 bases clipped from V and 2 bases from J, the junction kept 10 bases outside the gene matches. The CDR3 is 16 residues long. CDR1 is SGHAT and CDR2 is FQNNGV in the germline V gene. CDR3 amino acids: CASSPGPGTGTYEQYF. For the CDR3, the DNA is TGTGCCAGCAGCCCTGGACCCGGGACAGGGACCTACGAGCAGTACTTC.

The chain carries TRBV25-1 and TRBJ2-1; D perhaps matches TRBD1 (6 bases). The CDR3 is made up of 12 amino acids. The germline gives CDR1 MGHDK, CDR2 SYGVNS. With 8 bases removed from V and 7 bases from J, the gap between germline ends came to 12 bases. This chain's CDR3 is CASDGQTNEQFF. The CDR3 bases are TGTGCCAGCGATGGACAGACGAATGAGCAGTTCTTC.

This clone was seen a few times. The V gene is TRBV6-4, the J gene TRBJ2-2; D may be TRBD2 (5 bases). This CDR3 is 14 amino acids long. The V gene's germline CDR1 is MRHNA and CDR2 SNTAGT. Trimming removed 7 bases at V and 3 bases at J, with 12 bases between. Here the CDR3 reads CASTHSADTGELFF. The DNA for the CDR3 is TGTGCCAGCACCCACTCAGCGGACACCGGGGAGCTGTTTTTT.

The rearrangement links TRBV2 to TRBJ1-6, with TRBD1 identical over 11 bases. Germline CDR1 and CDR2: SNHLY and FYNNEI. V lost 5 bases to trimming and J lost 12 bases; unmatched junction nucleotides: 6. The CDR3 length is 14 residues. The CDR3 loop reads CASSHGTGGLPLHF. DNA for the CDR3: TGTGCCAGCAGTCACGGGACAGGGGGATTACCCCTCCACTTT. Filled out from reference TRBV2 and TRBJ1-6, the complete variable domain reads EPEVTQTPSHQVTQMGQEVILRCVPISNHLYFYWYRQILGQKVEFLVSFYNNEISEKSEIFDDQFSVERPDGSNFTLKIRSTKLEDSAMYFCASSHGTGGLPLHFGNGTRLTVT.

The J gene is TRBJ2-7, the V gene TRBV6-4, with 7 bases identical to TRBD1. The junction had 2 bases not matched to a gene; V was cut back by 2 bases and J by 1 base. The CDR3 is 14 residues long. Germline V gives CDR1 MRHNA, CDR2 SNTAGT. The CDR3 nucleotides read TGTGCCAGCAGTGACGGACAGGTTTCCTACGAGCAGTACTTC. Translating it yields CASSDGQVSYEQYF.

The V and J genes are TRBV29-1 and TRBJ1-1; possible D gene TRBD1, 5 bases. The V and J ends lost 5 bases and 5 bases respectively, with 15 bases between them. The germline V gene has CDR1 SQVTM and CDR2 ANQGSEA. CDR3 length equals 13 residues. CDR3 amino acids: CSVSSGIGTEAFF. The CDR3 DNA reads TGCAGCGTTAGTTCAGGGATTGGGACTGAAGCTTTCTTT.

As regards this clone: One junction end disagrees with the germline gene, perhaps due to a read error. J is TRBJ2-7 and V is TRBV5-6, with D maybe TRBD2 (6 bases). This CDR3 has 12 residues. CDR1 is SGHDT and CDR2 is YYEEEE in the germline V gene. This chain's CDR3 is CASSLEGAGICF. CDR3 sequence (DNA): TGTGCCAGCAGCTTGGAAGGAGCGGGCATCTGCTTC.